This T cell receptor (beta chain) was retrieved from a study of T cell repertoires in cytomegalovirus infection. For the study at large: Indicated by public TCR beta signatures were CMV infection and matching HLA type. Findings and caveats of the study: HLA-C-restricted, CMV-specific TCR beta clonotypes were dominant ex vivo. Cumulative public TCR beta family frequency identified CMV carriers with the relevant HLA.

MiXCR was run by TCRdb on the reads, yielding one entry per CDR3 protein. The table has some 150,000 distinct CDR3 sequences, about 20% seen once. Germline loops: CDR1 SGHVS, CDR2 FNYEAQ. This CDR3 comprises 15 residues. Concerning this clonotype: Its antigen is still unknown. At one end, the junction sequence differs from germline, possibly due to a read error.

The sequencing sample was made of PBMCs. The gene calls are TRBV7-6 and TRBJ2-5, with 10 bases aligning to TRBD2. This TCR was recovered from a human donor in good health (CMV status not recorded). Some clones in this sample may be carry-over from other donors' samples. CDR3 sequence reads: CDSSLSSGGWETQYF. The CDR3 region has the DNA TGTGACAGCAGCTTATCTAGCGGGGGCTGGGAGACCCAGTACTTC.